This T cell receptor (beta chain) was identified during a study of blood T cell repertoires in COVID-19. The CDR3 spans 14 residues. V dropped 4 bases and J dropped 4; count of bases not matched to a gene: 6. CDR1 is LGHDT and CDR2 is YNNKEL in the germline V gene (reference sequence). Clones were read by immunoSEQ multiplex PCR, and TCRdb kept only the in-frame ones, dropping some. This table has about 240,000 clones, roughly 79% appearing once. This TCR was sampled from a woman aged 80 or over with COVID-19, enrolled during active disease. This chain connects TRBV3-1 (or the pseudogene TRBV3-2) to TRBJ1-1; 7 bases match TRBD1. Sequencing was carried out using peripheral blood. The CDR3 DNA sequence: TGTGCCAGCAGCCTTAGTTCAGGGGGCACTGAAGCTTTCTTT. Its protein is CASSLSSGGTEAFF.